This record covers a single T cell receptor beta chain. The sample originates from a study of blood T cell repertoires in COVID-19. Deletions cut 2 bases from V and 6 bases from J, with 8 bases between. CDR3 length equals 14 residues. The germline CDR1 and CDR2 sequences are MNHEY and SMNVEV (reference sequence). Profiling relied on immunoSEQ multiplex PCR, and the TCRdb table lists in-frame clones only, not all of them. The table has 210,000 or so clones, about four fifths seen once. This receptor was identified in a man aged 55-75 years who had recovered from COVID-19. The chain recombines TRBV27 with TRBJ1-6; D is uncertain. The source material was PBMCs or T cells enriched from blood (not recorded which). The CDR3 here is CASSLGPSNSPLHF. In DNA form, the CDR3 reads TGTGCCAGCAGTTTAGGGCCGAGTAATTCACCCCTCCACTTT.